The 25 T cell receptor beta chains below all came from one sample that was sequenced in a study of blood T cell repertoires in COVID-19. Measured with immunoSEQ multiplex PCR; TCRdb has only the in-frame clones, and not every one. The sample contains about 250,000 clones, 87% of which appear only once. Material for sequencing was PBMCs or T cells enriched from blood (not recorded which). The receptor set was obtained from a woman aged 25 to 39 with acute COVID-19.

V gene TRBV7-9 combines with J gene TRBJ1-2; maybe TRBD1 (5 bases). CDR3 size: 15 residues. Per the germline V gene, CDR1 is SEHNR and CDR2 is FQNEAQ (reference sequence). The V end lost 6 bases, the J end lost 4 bases, and 18 bases lay between the germline ends. The CDR3 here is CASSSGEPKGYGYTF. The CDR3, as DNA: TGTGCCAGCAGTTCGGGGGAGCCCAAAGGCTATGGCTACACCTTC.

The rearrangement links TRBV19 to TRBJ1-4, with a possible D match to TRBD1 (6 bases). Germline V CDR1 and CDR2: LNHDA, SQIVND (reference sequence). The CDR3 is 14 residues long. V was cut by 7 bases and J by 0 bases, with 9 bases left in between. The CDR3 nucleotides are TGTGCCAGTAAGGGGGGGGCAACTAATGAAAAACTGTTTTTT. Translation: CASKGGATNEKLFF.

This chain connects TRBV10-3 to TRBJ1-2; possibly TRBD1 for D (5 bases). CDR1 and CDR2 from the germline V gene are ENHRY and SYGVKD. V lost 10 bases, J lost 4 bases, and 25 bases lay in between. The CDR3 loop spans 16 amino acids. The CDR3 here is CATSGRDLVGGYGYTF. CDR3 sequence (DNA): TGTGCCACCTCGGGACGGGACCTGGTCGGGGGCTATGGCTACACCTTC.

In nucleotides, the CDR3 is TGTGCCAGCAGTTTAGGGACAGGGTCTGTCGGGGAGCTGTTTTTT. Its protein is CASSLGTGSVGELFF. J is TRBJ2-2 and V is TRBV27, with 9 bases that match TRBD1. The CDR3 has 15 residues. The V and J ends lost 2 bases and 7 bases, in that order; junction bases with no gene match: 5. Germline-derived CDR1 and CDR2 are MNHEY and SMNVEV (reference sequence).

The rearrangement links TRBV19 to TRBJ2-1; TRBD2 agrees at 9 bases. Germline CDR1 reads LNHDA; CDR2 reads SQIVND (reference sequence). V lost 5 bases, J lost 6 bases, and 8 bases stayed unmatched. The CDR3 extends over 15 amino acids. CDR3 nucleotide sequence: TGTGCCAGTAGTCCCCCGGGACTAGCTTTCAATGAGCAGTTCTTC. Translating it yields CASSPPGLAFNEQFF.

V gene TRBV9 combines with J gene TRBJ2-1; 15 bases are shared with TRBD2. The germline gives CDR1 SGDLS, CDR2 YYNGEE. This CDR3 has 20 amino acids. V shed 4 bases, J shed 7 bases, and the junction held 18 bases outside the gene matches. CDR3 sequence reads: CASSPHLTGTSGGPPNEQFF. The CDR3, as DNA: TGTGCCAGCAGCCCCCACCTCACCGGGACTAGCGGGGGGCCCCCTAATGAGCAGTTCTTC.

The chain couples TRBV30 to TRBJ1-5; 7 bases fit TRBD1. CDR1 is GTSNPN and CDR2 is SVGIG in the germline V gene (reference sequence). The CDR3 contains 17 residues. With 2 bases clipped from V and 0 bases from J, the junction kept 10 bases outside the gene matches. DNA for the CDR3: TGTGCCTGGAGTATTGACAGGGCCCTCTATAGCAATCAGCCCCAGCATTTT. Its protein is CAWSIDRALYSNQPQHF.

The gene calls are TRBV6-5 and TRBJ1-4, with TRBD1 matching 8 bases. Germline CDR1 reads MNHEY; CDR2 reads SVGAGI. The CDR3 extends over 12 amino acids. The V segment lost 10 bases and the J segment 7 bases; nucleotides outside the gene matches: 5. DNA of the CDR3: TGTGCCACTGGACAGGGCGGTGAAAAACTGTTTTTT. It codes for CATGQGGEKLFF.

This clone was observed a few times. The chain joins TRBV6-5 to TRBJ1-1; D perhaps matches TRBD1 (5 bases). The germline gives CDR1 MNHEY, CDR2 SVGAGI. CDR3 size: 16 residues. The germline V and J ends were trimmed by 0 bases and 7 bases, with 18 bases remaining between them. The CDR3 nucleotides read TGTGCCAGCAGTTACTCGACGACAGCAACCTATTTTGAAGCTTTCTTT. Its protein product is CASSYSTTATYFEAFF.

V usage is TRBV19 and J usage is TRBJ2-6, with 8 nucleotides matching TRBD1. CDR1 LNHDA and CDR2 SQIVND come from the germline V gene (reference sequence). The CDR3 contains 15 residues. With V trimmed by 3 bases and J by 2 bases, 0 bases remained unmatched. CDR3 in DNA: TGTGCCAGTAGTATGACAGGGGCTGGGGCCAACGTCCTGACTTTC. This gives the protein CASSMTGAGANVLTF.

J is TRBJ2-1 and V is TRBV11-2; D unresolved. CDR1 SGHAT and CDR2 FQNNGV come from the germline V gene. CDR3 length: 12 residues. The V end lost 1 base, the J end lost 8 bases, and 6 bases lay between the germline ends. The CDR3: CASSLATDEQFF. The CDR3 nucleotides are TGTGCCAGCAGCTTAGCCACAGATGAGCAGTTCTTC.

The V call is TRBV29-1, the J call TRBJ1-1, with D hard to call. From germline, CDR1 is SQVTM and CDR2 ANQGSEA. The CDR3 contains 15 residues. V was pared by 4 bases and J by 5 bases, with 20 bases between. CDR3 DNA: TGCAGCGTTGGAGCGGGATTCGAAGGAGGGACTGAAGCTTTCTTT. Its translation is CSVGAGFEGGTEAFF.

The chain recombines TRBV5-6 with TRBJ1-2; a possible D gene is TRBD1 (5 bases). CDR3 length equals 16 residues. Trimming pared 2 bases from V and 10 bases from J, leaving 24 bases between. Germline assignment: CDR1 SGHDT and CDR2 YYEEEE. CDR3 in DNA: TGTGCCAGCAGCTTTGGAAAGCTCAGGGCAGTTAGTTTCTACACCTTC. Protein sequence: CASSFGKLRAVSFYTF.

The rearrangement links TRBV19 to TRBJ1-5; a weak D match, TRBD1 (5 bases). Germline V gives CDR1 LNHDA, CDR2 SQIVND (reference sequence). The germline V and J ends were trimmed by 4 bases and 0 bases, with 22 bases remaining between them. The CDR3 covers 19 residues. As DNA, the CDR3 is TGTGCCAGTAGTAACCCGGTGACCTCAGGGCGTTATAGCAATCAGCCCCAGCATTTT. Protein sequence: CASSNPVTSGRYSNQPQHF.

The chain recombines TRBV30 with TRBJ2-5; 7 positions agree with TRBD1. This CDR3 has 13 residues. Germline V CDR1 and CDR2: GTSNPN, SVGIG (reference sequence). The trim removed 3 bases at V and 1 base at J, leaving 2 bases unmatched. The CDR3, as DNA: TGTGCCTGGAGGGACAGGATCCAAGAGACCCAGTACTTC. This encodes CAWRDRIQETQYF. Based on the CDR3 plus reference TRBV30 and TRBJ2-5, the full variable domain is SQTIHQWPATLVQPVGSPLSLECTVEGTSNPNLYWYRQAAGRGLQLLFYSVGIGQISSEVPQNLSASRPQDRQFILSSKKLLLSDSGFYLCAWRDRIQETQYFGPGTRLLVL.

Of note for this clone: This sample also contains other DNA sequences that code for the same CDR3. V usage is TRBV4-3 and J usage is TRBJ2-1, with D perhaps matching TRBD2 (7 bases). The germline V and J ends were trimmed by 0 bases and 8 bases, with 11 bases remaining between them. The CDR3 has 14 amino acids. Looked up from germline, CDR1 is LGHNA and CDR2 is YSLEER. The CDR3 DNA is TGCGCCAGCAGCCAAGACCCGGGGGGCGATGAGCAGTTCTTC. Encoded protein: CASSQDPGGDEQFF.

The DNA of the CDR3 is TGTGCTAGTGCAACGGGTCTCTCCTACGAGCAGTACTTC. This sequence encodes CASATGLSYEQYF. The genes are TRBV12-5 and TRBJ2-7; D is unclear. V gave up 7 bases and J gave up 0 bases, with 10 bases separating them. Germline V lookup: CDR1 LGHNT, CDR2 FRNRAP. This CDR3 is 13 amino acids long.

The V and J genes are TRBV5-1 and TRBJ2-1; 9 nucleotides line up with TRBD1. The CDR3 runs 15 residues. V was pared by 0 bases and J by 7 bases, with 5 bases of the junction left unmatched. CDR1 is SGHRS, CDR2 YFSETQ, per germline. The CDR3 loop is CASSLGDRERNEQFF. For the CDR3, the DNA is TGCGCCAGCAGCTTGGGGGACAGGGAGAGAAATGAGCAGTTCTTC.

The V gene is TRBV7-6, the J gene TRBJ2-1, with TRBD2 as a possible D gene (7 bases). The germline CDR1 and CDR2 sequences are SGHVS and FNYEAQ. Trimming shortened V by 6 bases and J by 3 bases, and 12 bases separated the two germline ends. The CDR3 loop spans 14 amino acids. The CDR3 here is CASSRGGIYNEQFF. DNA for the CDR3: TGTGCCAGCAGTAGGGGGGGCATCTACAATGAGCAGTTCTTC.

The rearrangement joins TRBV7-9 to TRBJ2-7; D may be TRBD2 (6 bases). Germline V gene data show CDR1 as SEHNR and CDR2 as FQNEAQ (reference sequence). Deletions cut 4 bases from V and 0 bases from J, with 10 bases between. CDR3 length: 14 amino acids. CDR3 region: CASSSTGGSYEQYF. CDR3 DNA sequence: TGTGCCAGCAGCTCCACCGGGGGCTCCTACGAGCAGTACTTC.

The CDR3 region has the DNA TGTGCCAGCAGCGTAGCGGAGGCGTCTGGAAACACCATATATTTT. Amino acid sequence: CASSVAEASGNTIYF. The chain is built from TRBV9 and TRBJ1-3; no reliable D call. The CDR3 sequence is 15 residues long. CDR1 is SGDLS and CDR2 is YYNGEE in the germline V gene. Between the trimmed V and J ends, which lost 0 bases and 1 base, there was a span of 8 bases.

The chain couples TRBV12-5 to TRBJ1-5, with a possible D match to TRBD1 (6 bases). The CDR3 has 14 residues. CDR1 LGHNT and CDR2 FRNRAP come from the germline V gene. With 4 bases removed from V and 4 bases from J, the gap between germline ends came to 11 bases. The CDR3 DNA reads TGTGCTAGTGGTTCCACAGGGATTAATCAGCCCCAGCATTTT. Amino acids: CASGSTGINQPQHF.

The chain is built from TRBV4-1 and TRBJ2-7; D is possibly TRBD1 (6 bases). The V end lost 6 bases, the J end lost 4 bases, and 16 bases lay between the germline ends. Germline V gives CDR1 MGHRA, CDR2 YSYEKL. The length of the CDR3 is 14 residues. This CDR3 is CASSPQGSLYEQYF. The CDR3 bases are TGCGCCAGCAGTCCACAGGGATCCCTATACGAGCAGTACTTC.

The chain combines TRBV4-2 with TRBJ2-3; D remains ambiguous. Per germline, CDR1 LGHNA and CDR2 YNFKEQ. Trimming cost V 1 base and J 6 bases, with 5 bases left between them. The CDR3 has 12 residues. The CDR3 reads CASSQVEDTQYF. Written as DNA, the CDR3 is TGTGCCAGCAGCCAAGTAGAGGATACGCAGTATTTT.

The V call is TRBV2, the J call TRBJ1-2; D remains unclear. The germline V gene has CDR1 SNHLY and CDR2 FYNNEI. The CDR3 contains 10 residues. The germline V and J ends were trimmed by 6 bases and 8 bases, with 7 bases remaining between them. CDR3 sequence reads: CASSLLGYTF. DNA for the CDR3: TGTGCCAGCAGCCTCCTCGGCTACACCTTC.